This TCR beta chain appears in the sequencing data of a study of OX40 agonist ivuxolimab in advanced cancers. Measured with immunoSEQ multiplex PCR; TCRdb has only the in-frame clones, and not every one. The sample lists around 62,000 clones, more than 70% occurring once. This CDR3 spans 15 amino acids. Germline V gene sequence: CDR1 KGHSH, CDR2 LQKENI. Here the sequenced sample was CD4+ or CD8+ T cells sorted from blood, taken in a trial of the OX40 agonist ivuxolimab. This sequence joins TRBV18 and TRBJ2-5, with 12 bases matching TRBD2. The last part of the DNA fits TRBJ2-7 better; the J call may be wrong. This TCR came from an adult with an advanced solid tumor such as melanoma, head and neck, liver or kidney cancer. The CDR3 spells CASSVTSGRTGEQYF. CDR3 bases: TGTGCCAGCTCAGTGACTAGCGGGAGAACTGGCGAGCAGTACTTC.